Described below is a single T cell receptor (beta chain) sequence and its context. The sample is drawn from a study of blood T cell repertoires in COVID-19. Across the whole study: Donors in the United States, Italy and Spain gave samples during acute or convalescent COVID-19. T cells, B-cell-depleted T cells, or PBMCs provided the cDNA or gDNA that served as material.

CDR3 length equals 16 residues. The junction had 6 bases not matched to a gene; V was cut back by 0 bases and J by 3 bases. Germline V lookup: CDR1 SGHTA, CDR2 FQGNSA. Methods used by the authors: Nucleated cell counts were estimated from reference gene primer amplification. Method: immunoSEQ multiplex PCR; TCRdb's copy keeps in-frame clones and lacks some. D and trimming were read from the DNA, whereas the V and J calls and clone size are those reported in that table. This table has fewer than 200,000 clones, approximately 85% appearing once. The chain employs TRBV7-2 and TRBJ2-7, with 9 nucleotides matching TRBD2. The sequence came from a man aged 35 to 55 who had recovered from COVID-19. Source material: peripheral blood. CDR3 sequence reads: CASSLAVLRGGYEQYF. CDR3 nucleotides: TGTGCCAGCAGCTTAGCGGTCTTGCGGGGGGGCTACGAGCAGTACTTC.